The T cell receptor (beta chain) under discussion was sequenced for a study of cytomegalovirus exposure and HLA in healthy donors. Study-wide points: Reports indicate that TCR beta sequences accurately predicted the HLA-A and HLA-B alleles of most subjects. Cytomegalovirus-associated status was assigned to fewer than 200 TCR beta chains. A later analysis linked a missense variant in DCLRE1C to the trimming of TCR beta V and J genes.

About this clone: Its antigen is undetermined.

PCR employed 60 Vbeta and 13 Jbeta primers. TCRdb's table, derived via immunoSEQ multiplex PCR, lists solely in-frame clones and lacks some. The sample consists of under 150,000 clones, around 80% of them appearing once. V gave up 5 bases and J gave up 2 bases, with 7 bases separating them. The CDR3 totals 12 residues. Germline CDR1 LNHDA, CDR2 SQIVND (reference sequence). This chain links TRBV19 with TRBJ2-7; no clear D. Material: PBMCs. This sequence was found in a man aged 35 to 55 in good health and CMV-seropositive. The CDR3 is CASSAITYEQYF. CDR3 in DNA: TGTGCCAGTAGTGCGATAACCTACGAGCAGTACTTC.